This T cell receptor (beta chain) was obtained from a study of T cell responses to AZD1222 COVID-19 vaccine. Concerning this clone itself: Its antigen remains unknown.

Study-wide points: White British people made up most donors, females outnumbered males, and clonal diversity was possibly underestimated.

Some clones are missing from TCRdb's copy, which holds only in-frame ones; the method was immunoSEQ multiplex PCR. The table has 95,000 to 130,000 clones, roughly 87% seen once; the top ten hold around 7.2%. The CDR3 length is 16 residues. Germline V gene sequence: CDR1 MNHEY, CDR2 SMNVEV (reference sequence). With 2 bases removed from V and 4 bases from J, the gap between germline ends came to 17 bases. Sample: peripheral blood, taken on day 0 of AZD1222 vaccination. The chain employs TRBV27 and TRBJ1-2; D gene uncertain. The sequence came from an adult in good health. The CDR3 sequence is CASSLGTAPTTYGYTF. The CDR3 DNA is TGTGCCAGCAGTTTAGGAACAGCTCCAACTACCTATGGCTACACCTTC.